Following are 19 T cell receptor beta chains from one sample sequenced in a study of identical twins' blood T cells. TCRdb called the 5' RACE reads again in MiXCR, with one record for every CDR3 protein. The sample lists a few hundred thousand distinct CDR3 sequences, over 25% seen once, with approximately 6.6% in the top ten. Sequenced input: PBMCs. Source of these receptors: a woman between 18 and 55 years old in good health.

V is TRBV11-3 and J is TRBJ2-1; D is possibly TRBD1 (7 bases). The CDR3 covers 15 residues. V lost 5 bases, J lost 8 bases, and 19 bases lay in between. Germline-derived CDR1 and CDR2 are SGHNT and YENEEA. The CDR3 region has the DNA TGTGCCAGCAGCCCCCGGGGCGGAGGGGGCTATGAGCAGTTCTTC. As protein: CASSPRGGGGYEQFF.

This clonotype was detected a few times. An end of the junction differs from the germline gene, which may be a read error. The chain has TRBV28 and TRBJ1-1; 9 positions match TRBD1. Germline V gene data show CDR1 as MDHEN and CDR2 as SYDVKM. The CDR3 consists of 15 residues. CDR3 in DNA: TGTGCCAGCAGTACCCGGGACAGGGTGAACACTGAAGCTCTCTTT. Its translation is CASSTRDRVNTEALF.

The chain links TRBV7-9 to TRBJ2-3; D unresolved. This CDR3 has 12 residues. Germline CDR1 and CDR2: SEHNR and FQNEAQ (reference sequence). Trimming left V 3 bases short and J 2 bases short, with 3 bases between. DNA of the CDR3: TGTGCCAGCAGCTTGCCCACAGATACGCAGTATTTT. Amino acid sequence: CASSLPTDTQYF.

This clonotype was picked up many times. The chain employs TRBV5-1 and TRBJ1-1; TRBD1 is a possible D gene (5 bases). Germline values: CDR1 SGHRS, CDR2 YFSETQ. This CDR3 has 13 residues. V shed 0 bases and J shed 7 bases, with 10 bases lying between them. The CDR3: CASSLVGTNEAFF. DNA for the CDR3: TGCGCCAGCAGCTTGGTCGGGACCAATGAAGCTTTCTTT.

The table lists this clonotype with a few counts. The chain combines TRBV20-1 with TRBJ2-2, with D possibly TRBD1 on 5 matching bases. Trimming stripped 3 bases from V and 3 bases from J, with 14 bases between. The CDR3 totals 15 residues. CDR1 and CDR2 from the germline V gene are DFQATT and SNEGSKA (reference sequence). Written as DNA, the CDR3 is TGCAGTGCTAGGGATGCCAGGGTGGACACCGGGGAGCTGTTTTTT. Translating it yields CSARDARVDTGELFF.

J is TRBJ1-5 and V is TRBV10-3; a possible D gene is TRBD1 (5 bases). The germline V gene encodes CDR1 ENHRY and CDR2 SYGVKD. V lost 0 bases to trimming and J lost 5 bases, with 11 bases between them. The CDR3 is 15 residues long. The CDR3 DNA sequence: TGTGCCATCAGTGAGTCCAGGGACCTTTATCAGCCCCAGCATTTT. Protein product: CAISESRDLYQPQHF.

As concerns this clonotype: The germline gene is not matched at one end of the junction; a read error may be the cause. The chain carries TRBV7-9 and TRBJ1-2, with TRBD1 matching 7 bases. This CDR3 has 13 residues. Germline-derived CDR1 and CDR2 are SEHNR and FQNEAQ (reference sequence). This chain's CDR3 is CASSPTGTDGNSF. DNA for the CDR3: TGTGCCAGCAGCCCTACCGGGACAGATGGCAACAGCTTC.

The genes are TRBV6-1 and TRBJ1-5, with a possible D match to TRBD1 (5 bases). CDR1 and CDR2 (germline): MNHNS, SASEGT. CDR3 length: 13 residues. V shed 11 bases and J shed 3 bases, with 14 bases lying between them. CDR3: CAGGGGLNQPQHF. The CDR3 DNA sequence: TGTGCCGGGGGTGGGGGTCTCAATCAGCCCCAGCATTTT.

The genes are TRBV5-1 and TRBJ2-2; the match to TRBD1 covers 9 bases. The CDR3 has 17 residues. The junction had 8 bases not matched to a gene; V was cut back by 3 bases and J by 2 bases. The germline CDR1 and CDR2 sequences are SGHRS and YFSETQ. The CDR3 nucleotides are TGCGCCAGCAGCTCACTTGGGACAGGGAGAAACACCGGGGAGCTGTTTTTT. Translated, it gives CASSSLGTGRNTGELFF.

This clonotype was observed at least ten times. In DNA form, the CDR3 reads TGTGCCAGCAGCGGACGGACAACTAATGAAAAACTGTTTTTT. This gives the protein CASSGRTTNEKLFF. V is TRBV6-2 or TRBV6-3 and J is TRBJ1-4; D not resolved. The CDR3 sequence is 14 residues long. Trimming took off 6 bases at V and 0 bases at J, with 8 bases between the two ends. The germline gives CDR1 MNHEY, CDR2 SVGEGT.

The chain joins TRBV7-8 to TRBJ1-4; D ambiguous. V lost 5 bases, J lost 8 bases, and 12 bases lay in between. The CDR3 is 13 amino acids. Germline V gene sequence: CDR1 SGHVS, CDR2 FQNEAQ. CDR3 amino acids: CASSRRTGEKLFF. The CDR3 DNA sequence: TGTGCCAGCAGCCGAAGGACCGGGGAAAAACTGTTTTTT.

The table lists this clonotype with a few counts. The V and J genes are TRBV6-5 and TRBJ1-4; possibly TRBD1 for D (5 bases). Between the trimmed V and J ends, which lost 6 bases and 8 bases, there was a span of 13 bases. Germline CDR1 and CDR2: MNHEY and SVGAGI. The CDR3 runs to 13 residues. Here the CDR3 DNA reads TGTGCCAGCAGACCCCTACAGGTCGAAAAACTGTTTTTT. Protein sequence: CASRPLQVEKLFF.

A few counts support this clonotype. The chain recombines TRBV5-1 with TRBJ2-3; TRBD1 is a possible D gene (5 bases). V was clipped by 0 bases and J by 4 bases, with 15 bases between them. Germline assignment: CDR1 SGHRS and CDR2 YFSETQ. This CDR3 is built from 16 residues. Here the CDR3 DNA reads TGCGCCAGCAGCTTGGAAGTGACAGAGGTTGCAGATACGCAGTATTTT. This codes for CASSLEVTEVADTQYF.

This clonotype was detected ten times or more. The chain combines TRBV19 with TRBJ1-1, with D possibly matching TRBD1 (5 bases). V was trimmed by 5 bases and J by 3 bases, leaving 7 bases between them. CDR3 length equals 12 residues. The germline V gene has CDR1 LNHDA and CDR2 SQIVND (reference sequence). This chain's CDR3 is CASSRGYTEAFF. Here the CDR3 DNA reads TGTGCCAGTAGTCGGGGCTACACTGAAGCTTTCTTT.

This clonotype was seen at least ten times. This chain's CDR3 is CSAPPSLNYGYTF. In DNA form, the CDR3 reads TGCAGTGCTCCCCCAAGTCTAAACTATGGCTACACCTTC. V is TRBV20-1 and J is TRBJ1-2, with no clear D. The germline CDR1 and CDR2 sequences are DFQATT and SNEGSKA (reference sequence). The germline V and J ends were trimmed by 5 bases and 2 bases, with 12 bases remaining between them. This CDR3 comprises 13 residues.

At least ten counts were recorded for this clonotype. The chain links TRBV5-1 to TRBJ1-3; tentative D call: TRBD1 (6 bases). This CDR3 is 15 amino acids long. V was pared by 4 bases and J by 0 bases, with 11 bases between. Germline V gene data show CDR1 as SGHRS and CDR2 as YFSETQ. CDR3 in amino acids: CASSPQGHSGNTIYF. The CDR3 coding sequence is TGCGCCAGCAGCCCACAGGGCCACTCTGGAAACACCATATATTTT.

This clonotype showed up just a few times. This chain joins TRBV2 and TRBJ1-2; the match to TRBD1 covers 7 bases. The V gene end was trimmed by 6 bases and the J gene end by 4 bases; junction bases not matched to a gene: 11. Germline V gene lookup returns CDR1 SNHLY and CDR2 FYNNEI. The CDR3 spans 15 residues. CDR3 coding DNA: TGTGCCAGCAGAACTTTCCCGGGACAGTTCTATGGCTACACCTTC. Translated: CASRTFPGQFYGYTF.

With respect to this clonotype: At one of its ends the junction is not consistent with the germline gene, which may arise from a read error. V is TRBV6-4 and J is TRBJ2-2; D remains ambiguous. The CDR3 sequence is 13 residues long. Germline loops: CDR1 MRHNA, CDR2 SNTAGT. The CDR3 DNA sequence: TGTGCCGGCAGTAGTGGGAACACCGGGGAGCTGTTTTTT. Encoded protein: CAGSSGNTGELFF.

This clonotype was recorded many times. This chain links TRBV12-3 or TRBV12-4 with TRBJ2-7, with D possibly TRBD1 on 6 matching bases. This CDR3 region has 14 residues. Trimming pared 0 bases from V and 1 base from J, leaving 7 bases between. CDR3: CASSLAGASYEQYF. The CDR3 DNA reads as TGTGCCAGCAGTTTAGCGGGGGCATCCTACGAGCAGTACTTC.